This T cell receptor beta chain was captured in a study of control samples from healthy donors and cancer patients (dated by TCRdb to between 2020 and 2021). Counted from cysteine to phenylalanine, this CDR3 has 18 amino acids. Here the CDR3 DNA is all that survives: 54 bases in frame from base 1. Taken from the germline V gene (reference sequence), the CDR1 and CDR2 loops are PRHDT and FYEKMQ. V is clipped by 4 bases and J by 2 bases, and the sequence between their germline boundaries is 22 bases long. Library preparation employed the immunoSEQ multiplex PCR assay. Held by TCRdb, this immuneACCESS table contains in-frame sequences only and omits some clones. Under half of the omission traces to an unresolved V gene where checked; the cause of the rest is unknown. Across this sample there are 120,000 or so clones, with 85% to 95% seen only once. The ten most abundant clones make up around 3.6% of the sample.

Comment on this clone: Its specific antigen is unknown. No per-base quality is available; no much larger clone lies one base away.

The sequence is built from TRBV13 and TRBJ2-3; possibly the D gene is TRBD2, per 5 matching bases. Sequenced: blood. The TCR was taken from a man under 40 in good health. The encoded CDR3 is CASSSLALYTGNTDTQYF. The DNA reads TGTGCCAGCAGCTCGCTAGCCCTCTACACGGGAAACACAGATACGCAGTATTTT.